This T cell receptor (beta chain) emerged from a study of vaccination and CD4 T cells after COVID-19. Study-level information: Between diagnosis and the drawing of post-COVID samples lay a median approximately 94 days (range 35 to 161).

In regard to this clonotype: Its antigen is not known.

As to time point: late sampling 161 to 241 days after vaccination in a few convalescent patients. Treatment: roughly ten-day PBMC culture with coronavirus spike peptide pools or control peptides (ViraFEST assay). The study sequenced cultured CD4+ T cell DNA using the Oncomine TCR Beta short-read assay. In TCRdb, the PCR reads were re-called with MiXCR into one record per CDR3 protein. The sample lists about 22,000 distinct CDR3 sequences, around two fifths occurring once. V trimming: 1 base; J trimming: 4 bases; junction bases outside the gene matches: 5. This CDR3 is 15 amino acids long. The V gene's germline CDR1 is LGHNA and CDR2 YNFKEQ.

The sample consisted of CD4+ T cells from blood, cultured in vitro, taken about 7 months after SARS-CoV-2 vaccination. This receptor was obtained from a human donor who had recovered from COVID-19. The chain joins TRBV4-2 to TRBJ2-5, with 8 bases identical to TRBD2. The DNA of the CDR3 is TGTGCCAGCAGCCAAGTCGGTACTAGCGGAGAGACCCAGTACTTC. Amino acid sequence: CASSQVGTSGETQYF.